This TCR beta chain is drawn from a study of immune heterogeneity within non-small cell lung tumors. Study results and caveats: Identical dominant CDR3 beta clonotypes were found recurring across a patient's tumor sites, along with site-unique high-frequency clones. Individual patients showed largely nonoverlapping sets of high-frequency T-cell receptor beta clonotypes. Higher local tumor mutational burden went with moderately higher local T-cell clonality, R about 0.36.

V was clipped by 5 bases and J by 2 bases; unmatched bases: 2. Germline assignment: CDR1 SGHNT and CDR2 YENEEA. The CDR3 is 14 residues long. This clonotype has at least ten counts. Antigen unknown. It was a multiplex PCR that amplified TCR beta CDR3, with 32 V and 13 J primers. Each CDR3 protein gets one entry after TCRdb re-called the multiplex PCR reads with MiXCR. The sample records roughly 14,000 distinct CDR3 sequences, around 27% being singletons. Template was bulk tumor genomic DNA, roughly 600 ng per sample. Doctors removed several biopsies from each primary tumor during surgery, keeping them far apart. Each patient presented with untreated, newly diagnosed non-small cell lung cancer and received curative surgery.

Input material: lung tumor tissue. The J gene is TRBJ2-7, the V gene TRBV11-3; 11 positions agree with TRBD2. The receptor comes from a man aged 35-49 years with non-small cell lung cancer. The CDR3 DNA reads TGTGCCAGCAGCCGACTAGCGGGAACCTACGAGCAGTACTTC. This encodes CASSRLAGTYEQYF.